Each of the 15 T cell receptor beta chains below was sequenced from the same sample in a study of shared clonotypes between healthy human individuals. The assay was immunoSEQ multiplex PCR, and TCRdb's table has in-frame clones only and misses some. Of over 95,000 clones in the sample, 40% to 55% were seen once. Sequencing was carried out using PBMCs. The receptors stem from a middle-aged woman in good health. Some clones in this sample may be carry-over from other donors' samples.

The J gene is TRBJ2-7, the V gene TRBV29-1; possible D gene TRBD1, 6 bases. V was cut by 5 bases and J by 3 bases, with 11 bases left in between. This CDR3 has 12 residues. The V gene's germline CDR1 is SQVTM and CDR2 ANQGSEA. The CDR3 DNA reads as TGCAGCGTTCCGGGCAGGGGCTACGAGCAGTACTTC. It translates to CSVPGRGYEQYF.

V usage is TRBV6-5 and J usage is TRBJ2-7; D may be TRBD1 (6 bases). The length of the CDR3 is 15 residues. Germline V CDR1 and CDR2: MNHEY, SVGAGI. V was shortened by 6 bases and J by 3 bases, with 18 bases between the two germline ends. The DNA for the CDR3 is TGTGCCAGCAGAACTAAGGCAGGGGCTGACTACGAGCAGTACTTC. Encoded protein: CASRTKAGADYEQYF.

The rearrangement uses TRBV7-2 and TRBJ2-5; TRBD1 aligns across 8 bases. The tail of the sequence fits TRBJ2-7 better, so the J call may be wrong. Germline V lookup: CDR1 SGHTA, CDR2 FQGNSA. The CDR3 spans 15 residues. The CDR3 reads CASSPNRGRSYEQYF. CDR3 nucleotide sequence: TGTGCCAGCAGCCCCAACAGGGGGAGGTCCTACGAGCAGTACTTC.

The table lists this clone with a few counts. This chain joins TRBV7-2 and TRBJ2-7, with D perhaps TRBD2 (5 bases). Germline CDR1 is SGHTA and CDR2 is FQGNSA. The CDR3 contains 14 residues. V was clipped by 5 bases and J by 2 bases, with 13 bases between them. CDR3 nucleotides: TGTGCCAGCAGCCCGGCGGGCTACGCCTACGAGCAGTACTTC. Encoded protein: CASSPAGYAYEQYF.

J is TRBJ2-7 and V is TRBV29-1; D is ambiguous. The length of the CDR3 is 12 residues. V lost 2 bases and J lost 4, with 9 bases in between. Germline loops: CDR1 SQVTM, CDR2 ANQGSEA. The CDR3 here is CSVEQDGYEQYF. The CDR3, as DNA: TGCAGCGTTGAACAAGACGGATACGAGCAGTACTTC.

The gene calls are TRBV7-8 and TRBJ2-7; 12 bases are shared with TRBD2. The CDR3 sequence is 17 residues long. After removal of 2 bases from V and 4 bases from J, the junction contained 9 bases not matched to a gene. Germline CDR1 and CDR2: SGHVS and FQNEAQ. The CDR3 DNA reads as TGTGCCAGCAGCTTAAAGTGTCGGACTAGCGGGGTATACGAGCAGTACTTC. Amino acids: CASSLKCRTSGVYEQYF.

The V and J genes are TRBV5-1 and TRBJ1-1; a possible D gene is TRBD1 (5 bases). Trimming took 4 bases from V and 9 from J, leaving 16 bases between them. The V gene's germline CDR1 is SGHRS and CDR2 YFSETQ. CDR3 size: 13 residues. CDR3: CASSLAGTSQAFF. The CDR3, as DNA: TGCGCCAGCAGCCTAGCCGGGACTTCTCAAGCTTTCTTT. The full variable domain, rest sourced from reference TRBV5-1 and TRBJ1-1, is KAGVTQTPRYLIKTRGQQVTLSCSPISGHRSVSWYQQTPGQGLQFLFEYFSETQRNKGNFPGRFSGRQFSNSRSEMNVSTLELGDSALYLCASSLAGTSQAFFGQGTRLTVV.

This chain joins TRBV11-2 and TRBJ2-7; TRBD2 matches at 8 bases. Unmatched junction bases numbered 3, after V lost 1 base and J lost 4 bases. This CDR3 has 14 amino acids. The germline V gene has CDR1 SGHAT and CDR2 FQNNGV. CDR3 sequence (DNA): TGTGCCAGCAGCTTAGGACTAGCGCTATACGAGCAGTACTTC. Its translation is CASSLGLALYEQYF.

This clone was counted between two and nine times. The CDR3 loop is CSVGGSGGFGETQYF. The CDR3 DNA reads TGCAGCGTTGGGGGGTCAGGGGGCTTCGGTGAGACCCAGTACTTC. The chain carries TRBV29-1 and TRBJ2-5, with 8 nucleotides matching TRBD1. V lost 4 bases and J lost 5; bases outside the gene matches: 12. This CDR3 is 15 amino acids long. Per germline, CDR1 SQVTM and CDR2 ANQGSEA.

This clone was found a few times. V is TRBV28 and J is TRBJ2-7; 8 positions match TRBD1. The V segment lost 5 bases and the J segment 2 bases; nucleotides outside the gene matches: 2. Germline CDR1 MDHEN, CDR2 SYDVKM. CDR3 size: 13 residues. CDR3 protein: CASSTGGPYEQYF. The CDR3 coding sequence is TGTGCCAGCAGTACAGGGGGGCCCTACGAGCAGTACTTC.

This chain links TRBV9 with TRBJ1-4; TRBD1 matches 8 bases. CDR1 and CDR2 (germline): SGDLS, YYNGEE. Trimming took 3 bases from V and 7 from J; bases not matched to a gene: 8. The CDR3 spans 15 residues. The CDR3 DNA sequence: TGTGCCAGCAGCGCGACAGGGGTCAAGCGTGAAAAACTGTTTTTT. This sequence encodes CASSATGVKREKLFF. Supplemented by reference TRBV9 and TRBJ1-4, the full variable domain reads DSGVTQTPKHLITATGQRVTLRCSPRSGDLSVYWYQQSLDQGLQFLIQYYNGEERAKGNILERFSAQQFPDLHSELNLSSLELGDSALYFCASSATGVKREKLFFGSGTQLSVL.

This clone was recorded at least ten times. V and J are TRBV6-4 and TRBJ2-1; D gene unclear. In germline, CDR1 is MRHNA, CDR2 SNTAGT. The CDR3 has 15 residues. The germline V and J ends were trimmed by 3 bases and 9 bases, with 18 bases remaining between them. The CDR3 loop reads CASSDRLDEPTEQFF. The CDR3 DNA reads TGTGCCAGCAGTGATCGGTTGGACGAGCCTACTGAGCAGTTCTTC.

This clone came up many times. This chain joins TRBV5-3 and TRBJ2-1, with D uncertain. TRBV5-3 is labeled an ORF, and its function is uncertain. The V end lost 4 bases, the J end lost 0 bases, and 5 bases lay between the germline ends. There are 13 residues in the CDR3. The CDR3: CARSGSSYNEQFF. The CDR3 DNA follows: TGTGCCAGAAGCGGAAGCTCCTACAATGAGCAGTTCTTC.

This chain uses TRBV4-3 with TRBJ2-7, with a weak D call TRBD1 (6 bases). This CDR3 contains 14 residues. V was clipped by 6 bases and J by 3 bases, with 15 bases between them. Germline values: CDR1 LGHNA, CDR2 YSLEER. CDR3 protein: CASRKGDQFYEQYF. CDR3 in DNA: TGCGCCAGCAGGAAGGGGGATCAGTTCTACGAGCAGTACTTC.

This clone was counted once. This chain links TRBV28 with TRBJ2-7; D call uncertain. Trimming stripped 4 bases from V and 2 bases from J, with 3 bases between. There are 11 residues in the CDR3. CDR1 and CDR2 (germline): MDHEN, SYDVKM. The CDR3 loop reads CASSWAYEQYF. CDR3 DNA: TGTGCCAGCAGTTGGGCCTACGAGCAGTACTTC.